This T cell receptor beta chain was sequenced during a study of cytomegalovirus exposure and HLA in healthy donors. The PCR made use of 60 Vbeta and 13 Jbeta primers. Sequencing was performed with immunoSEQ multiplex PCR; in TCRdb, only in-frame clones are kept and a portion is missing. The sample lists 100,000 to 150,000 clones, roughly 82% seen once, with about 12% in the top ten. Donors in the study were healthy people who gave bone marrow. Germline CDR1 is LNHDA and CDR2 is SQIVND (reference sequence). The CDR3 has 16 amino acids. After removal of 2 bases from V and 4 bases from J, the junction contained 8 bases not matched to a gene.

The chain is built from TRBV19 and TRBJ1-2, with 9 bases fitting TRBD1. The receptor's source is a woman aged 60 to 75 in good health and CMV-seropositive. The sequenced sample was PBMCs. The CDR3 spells CASSIQQTGGFYGYTF. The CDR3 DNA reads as TGTGCCAGTAGTATACAACAGACAGGGGGGTTCTATGGCTACACCTTC.